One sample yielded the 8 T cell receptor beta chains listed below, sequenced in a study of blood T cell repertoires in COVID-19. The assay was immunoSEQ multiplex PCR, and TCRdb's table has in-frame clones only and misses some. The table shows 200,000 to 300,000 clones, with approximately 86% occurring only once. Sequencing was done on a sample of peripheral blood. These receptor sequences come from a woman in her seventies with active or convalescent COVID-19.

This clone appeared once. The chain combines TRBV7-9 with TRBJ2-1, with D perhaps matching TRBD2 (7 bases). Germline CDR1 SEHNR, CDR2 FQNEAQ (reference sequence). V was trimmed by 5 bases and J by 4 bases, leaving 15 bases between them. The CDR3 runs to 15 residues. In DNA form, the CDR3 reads TGTGCCAGCAGCCCTTTTCGGGGGGCATACAATGAGCAGTTCTTC. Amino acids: CASSPFRGAYNEQFF.

CDR3 residues: CASSPWDRGDNEQFF. In DNA, the CDR3 is TGTGCCAGCTCACCGTGGGACAGGGGGGACAATGAGCAGTTCTTC. The chain has TRBV18 and TRBJ2-1; 11 bases are a match to TRBD1. J gave up 5 bases and V 3 bases, and 3 bases lay outside the gene matches. The CDR3 contains 15 residues. Germline values: CDR1 KGHSH, CDR2 LQKENI.

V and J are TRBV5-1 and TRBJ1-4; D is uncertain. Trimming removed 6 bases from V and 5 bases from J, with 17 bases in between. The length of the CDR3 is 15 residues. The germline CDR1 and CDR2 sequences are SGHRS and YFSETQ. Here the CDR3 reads CASTATAGGNEKLFF. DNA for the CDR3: TGCGCCAGCACAGCAACAGCCGGAGGGAATGAAAAACTGTTTTTT.

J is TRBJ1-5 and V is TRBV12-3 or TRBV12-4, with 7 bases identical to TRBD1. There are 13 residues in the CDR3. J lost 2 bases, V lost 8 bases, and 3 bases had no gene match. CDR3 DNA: TGTGCCAGCGGCCAGGGGGGCAATCAGCCCCAGCATTTT. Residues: CASGQGGNQPQHF.

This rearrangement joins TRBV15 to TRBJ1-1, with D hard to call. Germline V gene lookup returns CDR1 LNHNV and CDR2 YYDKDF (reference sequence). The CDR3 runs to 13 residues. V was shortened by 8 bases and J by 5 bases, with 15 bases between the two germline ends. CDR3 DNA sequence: TGTGCCACCGGGGAGGGTCTAAAGACTGAAGCTTTCTTT. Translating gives CATGEGLKTEAFF.

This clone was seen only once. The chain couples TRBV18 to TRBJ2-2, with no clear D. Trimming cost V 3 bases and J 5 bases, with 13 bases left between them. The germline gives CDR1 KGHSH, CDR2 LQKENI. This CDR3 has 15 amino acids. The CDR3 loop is CASSPETHLTGELFF. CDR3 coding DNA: TGTGCCAGCTCACCCGAGACTCACCTAACCGGGGAGCTGTTTTTT.

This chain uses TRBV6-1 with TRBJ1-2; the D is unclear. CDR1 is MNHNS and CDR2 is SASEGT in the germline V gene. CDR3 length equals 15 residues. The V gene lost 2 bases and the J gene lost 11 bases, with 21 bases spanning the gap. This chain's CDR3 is CASSEWPRLEPGYTF. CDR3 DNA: TGTGCCAGCAGTGAATGGCCCCGCCTTGAGCCGGGGTACACCTTC.

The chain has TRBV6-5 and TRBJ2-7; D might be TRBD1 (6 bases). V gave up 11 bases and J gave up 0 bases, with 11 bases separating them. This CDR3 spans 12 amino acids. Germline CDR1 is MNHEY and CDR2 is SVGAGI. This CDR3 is CALDRSSYEQYF. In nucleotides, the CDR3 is TGTGCCCTCGACAGGAGCTCCTACGAGCAGTACTTC.